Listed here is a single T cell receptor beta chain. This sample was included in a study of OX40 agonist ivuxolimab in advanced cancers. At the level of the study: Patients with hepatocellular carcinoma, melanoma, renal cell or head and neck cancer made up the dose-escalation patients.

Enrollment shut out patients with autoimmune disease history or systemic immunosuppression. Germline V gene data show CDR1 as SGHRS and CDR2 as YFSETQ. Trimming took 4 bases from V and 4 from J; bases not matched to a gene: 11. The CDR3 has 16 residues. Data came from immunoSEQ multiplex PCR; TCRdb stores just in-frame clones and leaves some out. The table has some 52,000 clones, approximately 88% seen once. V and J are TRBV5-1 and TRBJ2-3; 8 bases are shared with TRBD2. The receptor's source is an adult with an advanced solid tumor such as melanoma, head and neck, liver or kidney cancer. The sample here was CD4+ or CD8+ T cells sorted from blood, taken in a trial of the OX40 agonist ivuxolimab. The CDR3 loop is CASSPGTSETADTQYF. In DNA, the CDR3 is TGCGCCAGCAGCCCCGGGACTAGTGAAACCGCAGATACGCAGTATTTT.